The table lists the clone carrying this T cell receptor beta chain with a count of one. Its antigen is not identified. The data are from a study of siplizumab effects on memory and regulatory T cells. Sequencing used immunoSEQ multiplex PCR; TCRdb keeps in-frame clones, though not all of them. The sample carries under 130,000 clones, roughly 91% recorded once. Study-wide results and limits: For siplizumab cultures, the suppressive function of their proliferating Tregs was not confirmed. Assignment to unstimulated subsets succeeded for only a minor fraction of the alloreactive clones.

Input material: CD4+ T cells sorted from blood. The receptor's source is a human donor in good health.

CDR3 sequence: CASSPRGATNEKLFF. The CDR3 DNA is TGTGCCAGCAGCCCCAGGGGCGCAACTAATGAAAAACTGTTTTTT. The J gene is TRBJ1-4, the V gene TRBV9, with D possibly matching TRBD1 (6 bases). Trimming cost V 4 bases and J 0 bases, with 10 bases left between them. CDR1 is SGDLS, CDR2 YYNGEE, per germline. CDR3 length: 15 residues.